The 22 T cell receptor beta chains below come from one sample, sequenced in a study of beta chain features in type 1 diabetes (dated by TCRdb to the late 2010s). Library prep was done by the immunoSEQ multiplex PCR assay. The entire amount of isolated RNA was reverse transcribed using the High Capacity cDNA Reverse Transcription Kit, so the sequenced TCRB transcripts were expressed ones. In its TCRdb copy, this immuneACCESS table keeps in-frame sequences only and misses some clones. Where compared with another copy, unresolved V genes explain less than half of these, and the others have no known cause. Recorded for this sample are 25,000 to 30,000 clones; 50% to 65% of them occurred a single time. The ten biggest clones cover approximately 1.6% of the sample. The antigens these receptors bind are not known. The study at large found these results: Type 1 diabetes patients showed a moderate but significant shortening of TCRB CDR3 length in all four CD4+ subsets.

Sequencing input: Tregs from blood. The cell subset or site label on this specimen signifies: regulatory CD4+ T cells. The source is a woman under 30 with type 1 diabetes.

The DNA for the CDR3 is TGTGCCAGCATGGGGCTAGCGGAGAGCACAGATACGCAGTATTTT. Translated: CASMGLAESTDTQYF. The chain employs TRBV5-6 and TRBJ2-3; 7 bases match TRBD2. Trimming removed 6 bases from V and 0 bases from J; junction bases left unmatched: 7. This CDR3 is built from 15 residues. Germline V gives CDR1 SGHDT, CDR2 YYEEEE.

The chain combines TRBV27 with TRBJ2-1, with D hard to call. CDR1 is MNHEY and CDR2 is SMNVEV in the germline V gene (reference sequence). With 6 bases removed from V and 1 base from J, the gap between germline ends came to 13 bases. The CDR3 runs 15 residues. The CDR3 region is CASSRSHRSYNEQFF. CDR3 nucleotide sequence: TGTGCCAGCAGCCGGAGCCACCGATCCTACAATGAGCAGTTCTTC.

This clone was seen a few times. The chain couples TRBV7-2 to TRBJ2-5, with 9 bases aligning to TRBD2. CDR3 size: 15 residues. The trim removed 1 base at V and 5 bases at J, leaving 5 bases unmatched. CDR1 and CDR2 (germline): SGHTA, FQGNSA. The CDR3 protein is CASSLGSSGKETQYF. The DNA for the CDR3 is TGTGCCAGCAGCTTAGGGTCTAGCGGGAAGGAGACCCAGTACTTC.

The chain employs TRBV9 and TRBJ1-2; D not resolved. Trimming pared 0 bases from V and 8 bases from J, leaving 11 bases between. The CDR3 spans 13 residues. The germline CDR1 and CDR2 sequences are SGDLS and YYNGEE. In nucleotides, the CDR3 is TGTGCCAGCAGCGTAGTCGAGTATCGGGGCTACACCTTC. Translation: CASSVVEYRGYTF.

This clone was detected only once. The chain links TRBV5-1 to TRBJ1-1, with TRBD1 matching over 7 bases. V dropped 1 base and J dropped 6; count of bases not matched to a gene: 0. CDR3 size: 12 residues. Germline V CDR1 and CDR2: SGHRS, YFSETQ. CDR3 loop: CASSLRGPEAFF. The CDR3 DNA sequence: TGCGCCAGCAGCTTGAGGGGGCCTGAAGCTTTCTTT.

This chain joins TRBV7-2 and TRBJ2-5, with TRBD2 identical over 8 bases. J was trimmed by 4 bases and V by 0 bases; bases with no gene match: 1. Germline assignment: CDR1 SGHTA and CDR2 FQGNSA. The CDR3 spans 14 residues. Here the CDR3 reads CASSLALAGETQYF. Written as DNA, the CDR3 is TGTGCCAGCAGCTTAGCGCTAGCGGGAGAGACCCAGTACTTC.

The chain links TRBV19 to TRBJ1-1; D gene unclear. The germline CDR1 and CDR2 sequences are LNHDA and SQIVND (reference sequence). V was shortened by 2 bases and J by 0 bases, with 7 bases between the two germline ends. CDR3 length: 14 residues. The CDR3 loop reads CASSIWAMNTEAFF. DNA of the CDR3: TGTGCCAGTAGTATATGGGCCATGAACACTGAAGCTTTCTTT.

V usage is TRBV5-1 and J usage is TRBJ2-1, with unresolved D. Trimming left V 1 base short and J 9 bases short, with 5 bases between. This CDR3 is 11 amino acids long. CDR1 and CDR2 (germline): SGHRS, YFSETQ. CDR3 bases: TGCGCCAGCAGCTTGTCTTCTGAGCAGTTCTTC. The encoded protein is CASSLSSEQFF.

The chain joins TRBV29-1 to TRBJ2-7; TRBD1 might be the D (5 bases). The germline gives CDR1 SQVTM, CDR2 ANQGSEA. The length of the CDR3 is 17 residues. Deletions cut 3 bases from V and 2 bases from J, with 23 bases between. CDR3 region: CSVDWSNWGKLAYEQYV. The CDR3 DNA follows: TGCAGCGTTGATTGGTCCAACTGGGGCAAACTTGCCTACGAGCAGTACGTC.

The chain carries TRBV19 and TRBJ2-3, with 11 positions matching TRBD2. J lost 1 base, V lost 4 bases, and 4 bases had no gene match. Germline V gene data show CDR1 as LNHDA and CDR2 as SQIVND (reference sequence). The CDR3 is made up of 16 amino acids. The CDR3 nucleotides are TGTGCCAGTAGTAGGACGGGACTAGCGGGCACAGATACGCAGTATTTT. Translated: CASSRTGLAGTDTQYF.

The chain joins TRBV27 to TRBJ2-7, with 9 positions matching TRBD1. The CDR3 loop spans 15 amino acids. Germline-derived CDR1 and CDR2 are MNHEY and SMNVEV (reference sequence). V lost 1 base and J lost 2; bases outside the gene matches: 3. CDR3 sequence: CASSLYGTGTYEQYF. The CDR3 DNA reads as TGTGCCAGCAGTTTATATGGGACAGGGACCTACGAGCAGTACTTC.

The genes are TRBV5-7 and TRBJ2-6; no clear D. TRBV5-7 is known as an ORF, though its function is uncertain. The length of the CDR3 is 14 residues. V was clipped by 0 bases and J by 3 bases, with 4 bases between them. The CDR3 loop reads CASSLDRGANVLTF. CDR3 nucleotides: TGTGCCAGCAGCTTGGATCGTGGGGCCAACGTCCTGACTTTC.

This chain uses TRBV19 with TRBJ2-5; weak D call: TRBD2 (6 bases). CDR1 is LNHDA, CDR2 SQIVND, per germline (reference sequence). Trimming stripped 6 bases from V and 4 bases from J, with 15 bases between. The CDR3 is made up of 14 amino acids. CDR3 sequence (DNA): TGTGCCAGTAGCCTTGGGCCCGGGGGAGAGACCCAGTACTTC. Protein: CASSLGPGGETQYF.

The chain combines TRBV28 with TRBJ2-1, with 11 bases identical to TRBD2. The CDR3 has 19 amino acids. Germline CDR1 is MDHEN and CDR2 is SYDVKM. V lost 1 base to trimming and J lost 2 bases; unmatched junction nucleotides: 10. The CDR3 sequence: CASSLFGANSGRAYNEQFF. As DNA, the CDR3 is TGTGCCAGCAGTTTATTCGGGGCGAATAGCGGGAGGGCCTACAATGAGCAGTTCTTC.

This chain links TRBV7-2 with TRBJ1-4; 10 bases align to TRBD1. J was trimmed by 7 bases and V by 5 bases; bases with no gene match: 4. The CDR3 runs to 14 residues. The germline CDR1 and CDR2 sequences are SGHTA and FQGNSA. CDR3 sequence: CASSEDRGPEKLFF. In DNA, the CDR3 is TGTGCCAGCAGCGAAGACAGGGGGCCTGAAAAACTGTTTTTT. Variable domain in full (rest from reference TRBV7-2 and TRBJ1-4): GAGVSQSPSNKVTEKGKDVELRCDPISGHTALYWYRQSLGQGLEFLIYFQGNSAPDKSGLPSDRFSAERTGGSVSTLTIQRTQQEDSAVYLCASSEDRGPEKLFFGSGTQLSVL.

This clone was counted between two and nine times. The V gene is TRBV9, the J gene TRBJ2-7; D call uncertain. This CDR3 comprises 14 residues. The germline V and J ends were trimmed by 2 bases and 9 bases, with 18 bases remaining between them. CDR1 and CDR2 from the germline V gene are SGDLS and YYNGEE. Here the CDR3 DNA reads TGTGCCAGCAGCGTCCAAGACACCAGCCTCGGGCAGTACTTC. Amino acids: CASSVQDTSLGQYF.

CDR3 DNA: TGTGCCAGCAGCTTAGAAGGGGGAGCCGGGGTTGAGCAGTTCTTC. It encodes CASSLEGGAGVEQFF. The genes are TRBV11-3 and TRBJ2-1, with TRBD1 as a possible D gene (6 bases). V was trimmed by 0 bases and J by 9 bases, leaving 15 bases between them. CDR3 size: 15 residues. Germline-derived CDR1 and CDR2 are SGHNT and YENEEA.

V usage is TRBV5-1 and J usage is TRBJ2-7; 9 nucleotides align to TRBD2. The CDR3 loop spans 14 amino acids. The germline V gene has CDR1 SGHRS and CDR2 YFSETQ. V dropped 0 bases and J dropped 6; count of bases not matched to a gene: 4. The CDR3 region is CASSLAVTSGEQYF. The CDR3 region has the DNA TGCGCCAGCAGCTTGGCCGTGACTAGCGGCGAGCAGTACTTC.

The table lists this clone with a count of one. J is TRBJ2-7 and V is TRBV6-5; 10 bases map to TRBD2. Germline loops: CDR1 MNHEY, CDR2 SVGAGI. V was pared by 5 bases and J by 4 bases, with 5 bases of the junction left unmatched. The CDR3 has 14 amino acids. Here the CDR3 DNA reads TGTGCCAGCAGTCAGCGGGAGGGCGGTTACGAGCAGTACGTC. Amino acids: CASSQREGGYEQYV.

The CDR3 sequence is CASSPLGPEQYF. The CDR3 bases are TGTGCCAGCAGCCCCCTCGGTCCCGAGCAGTACTTC. V is TRBV5-5 and J is TRBJ2-7, with unresolved D. This CDR3 has 12 amino acids. Germline lookup yields CDR1 SGHKS and CDR2 YYEKEE (reference sequence). V was trimmed by 4 bases and J by 6 bases, leaving 11 bases between them.

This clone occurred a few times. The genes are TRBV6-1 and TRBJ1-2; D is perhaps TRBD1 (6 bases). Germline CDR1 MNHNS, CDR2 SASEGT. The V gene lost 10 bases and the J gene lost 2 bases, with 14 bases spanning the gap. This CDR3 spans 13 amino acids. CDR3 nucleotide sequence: TGTGCCACTACCGGACAGCAAAACTATGGCTACACCTTC. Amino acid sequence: CATTGQQNYGYTF.

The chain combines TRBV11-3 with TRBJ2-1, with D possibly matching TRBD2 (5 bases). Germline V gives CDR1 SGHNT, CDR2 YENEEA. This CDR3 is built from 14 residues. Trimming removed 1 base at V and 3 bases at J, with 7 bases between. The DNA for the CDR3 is TGTGCCAGCAGCTTAGTTAGCGTCTACAATGAGCAGTTCTTC. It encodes CASSLVSVYNEQFF. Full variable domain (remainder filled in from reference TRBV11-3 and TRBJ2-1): EAGVVQSPRYKIIEKKQPVAFWCNPISGHNTLYWYLQNLGQGPELLIRYENEEAVDDSQLPKDRFSAERLKGVDSTLKIQPAELGDSAVYLCASSLVSVYNEQFFGPGTRLTVL.